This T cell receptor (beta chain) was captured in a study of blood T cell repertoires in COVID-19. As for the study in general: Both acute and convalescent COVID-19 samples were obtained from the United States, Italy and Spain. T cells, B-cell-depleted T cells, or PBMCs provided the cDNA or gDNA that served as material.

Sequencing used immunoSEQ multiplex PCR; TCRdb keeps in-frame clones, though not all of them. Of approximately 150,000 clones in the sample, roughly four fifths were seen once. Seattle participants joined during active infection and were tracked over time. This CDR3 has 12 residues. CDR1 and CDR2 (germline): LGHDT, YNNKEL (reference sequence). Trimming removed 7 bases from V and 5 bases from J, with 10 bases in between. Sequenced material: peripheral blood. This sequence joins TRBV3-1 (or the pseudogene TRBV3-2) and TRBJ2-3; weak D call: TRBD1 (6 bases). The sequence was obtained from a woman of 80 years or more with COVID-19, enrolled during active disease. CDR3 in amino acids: CASTLQGDTQYF. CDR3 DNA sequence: TGTGCCAGCACTTTACAGGGAGATACGCAGTATTTT.